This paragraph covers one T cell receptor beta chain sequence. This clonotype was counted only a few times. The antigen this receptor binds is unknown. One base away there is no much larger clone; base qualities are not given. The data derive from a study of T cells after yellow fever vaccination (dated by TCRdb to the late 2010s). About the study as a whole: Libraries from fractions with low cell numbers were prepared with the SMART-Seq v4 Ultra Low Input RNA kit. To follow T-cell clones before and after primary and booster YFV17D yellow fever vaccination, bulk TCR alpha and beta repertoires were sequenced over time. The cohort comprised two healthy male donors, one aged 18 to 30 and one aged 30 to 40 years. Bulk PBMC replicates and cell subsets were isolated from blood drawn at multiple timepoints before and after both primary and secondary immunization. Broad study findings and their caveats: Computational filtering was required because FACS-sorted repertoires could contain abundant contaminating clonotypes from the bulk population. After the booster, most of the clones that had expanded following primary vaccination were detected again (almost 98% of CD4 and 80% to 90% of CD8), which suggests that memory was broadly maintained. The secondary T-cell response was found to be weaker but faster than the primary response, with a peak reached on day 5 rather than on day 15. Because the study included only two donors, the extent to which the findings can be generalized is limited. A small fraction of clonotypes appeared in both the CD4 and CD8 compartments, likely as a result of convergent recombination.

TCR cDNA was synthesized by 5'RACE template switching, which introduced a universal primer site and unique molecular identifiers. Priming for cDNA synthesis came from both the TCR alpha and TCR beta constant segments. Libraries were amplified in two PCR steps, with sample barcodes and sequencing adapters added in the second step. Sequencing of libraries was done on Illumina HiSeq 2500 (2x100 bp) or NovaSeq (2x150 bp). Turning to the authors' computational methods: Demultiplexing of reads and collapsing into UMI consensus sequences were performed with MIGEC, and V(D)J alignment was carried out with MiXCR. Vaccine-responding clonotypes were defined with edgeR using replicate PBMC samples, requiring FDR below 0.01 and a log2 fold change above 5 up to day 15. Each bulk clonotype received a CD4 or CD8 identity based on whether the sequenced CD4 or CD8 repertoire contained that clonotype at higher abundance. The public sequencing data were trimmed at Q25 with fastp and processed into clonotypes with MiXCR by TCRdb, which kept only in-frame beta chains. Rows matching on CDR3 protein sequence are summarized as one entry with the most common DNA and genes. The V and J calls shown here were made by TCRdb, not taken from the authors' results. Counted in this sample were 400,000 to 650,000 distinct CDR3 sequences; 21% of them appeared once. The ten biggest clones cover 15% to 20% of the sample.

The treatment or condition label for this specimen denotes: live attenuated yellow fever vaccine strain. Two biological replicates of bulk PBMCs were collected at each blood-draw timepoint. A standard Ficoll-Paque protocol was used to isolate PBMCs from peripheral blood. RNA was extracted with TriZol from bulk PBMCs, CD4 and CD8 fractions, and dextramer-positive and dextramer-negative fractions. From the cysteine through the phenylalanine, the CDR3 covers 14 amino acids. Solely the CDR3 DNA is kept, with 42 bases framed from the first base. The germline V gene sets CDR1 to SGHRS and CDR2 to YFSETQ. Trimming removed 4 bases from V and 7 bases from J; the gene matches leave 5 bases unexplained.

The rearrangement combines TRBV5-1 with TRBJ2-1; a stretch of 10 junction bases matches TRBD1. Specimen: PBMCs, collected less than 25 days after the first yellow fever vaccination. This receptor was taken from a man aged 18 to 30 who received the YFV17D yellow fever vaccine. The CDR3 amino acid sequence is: CASSDRQGANEQFF. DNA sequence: TGCGCCAGCAGCGACCGACAGGGGGCGAATGAGCAGTTCTTC.